This T cell receptor (beta chain) stems from a study of blood T cell repertoires in COVID-19. Here immunoSEQ multiplex PCR was the method, and the copy in TCRdb shows in-frame clones only, minus some. The data show roughly 280,000 clones, about 88% seen once. This clone came up once. This CDR3 is built from 15 residues. J was trimmed by 3 bases and V by 3 bases; bases with no gene match: 4. Looked up from germline, CDR1 is SGDLS and CDR2 is YYNGEE. The chain has TRBV9 and TRBJ2-2; 8 positions match TRBD1. The sample was peripheral blood. The receptor was isolated from a man under 40 with active or convalescent COVID-19. The DNA for the CDR3 is TGTGCCAGCAGCGAGACAGGGGCGGACACCGGGGAGCTGTTTTTT. This codes for CASSETGADTGELFF.